The 30 T cell receptor beta chains below all came from one sample that was sequenced in a study of identifying expanded T cells in peripheral blood. The method was immunoSEQ multiplex PCR; TCRdb's version includes in-frame clones alone and lacks a portion of them. Among 45,000 to 65,000 clones, approximately 86% were seen once, and the ten largest hold 11% to 15%. Specimen: blood. These receptors were taken from a person aged 18 to 75 in good health.

This clone was observed once. The rearrangement uses TRBV5-1 and TRBJ2-7, with D uncertain. CDR1 is SGHRS, CDR2 YFSETQ, per germline. The V end lost 0 bases, the J end lost 3 bases, and 7 bases lay between the germline ends. The CDR3 runs 13 residues. CDR3 residues: CASSLAASYEQYF. CDR3 DNA sequence: TGCGCCAGCAGCTTGGCCGCAAGCTACGAGCAGTACTTC.

The chain combines TRBV9 with TRBJ2-4; 11 nucleotides match TRBD2. V lost 4 bases, J lost 2 bases, and 17 bases stayed unmatched. This CDR3 has 20 amino acids. The germline CDR1 and CDR2 sequences are SGDLS and YYNGEE. In nucleotides, the CDR3 is TGTGCCAGCAGCCCGACACTGCCTAGCGGGGGGCTCCTGACCAAAAACATTCAGTACTTC. Its protein product is CASSPTLPSGGLLTKNIQYF.

This chain links TRBV4-1 with TRBJ2-3; D ambiguous. The V end lost 4 bases, the J end lost 3 bases, and 11 bases lay between the germline ends. Germline V gene sequence: CDR1 MGHRA, CDR2 YSYEKL. There are 14 residues in the CDR3. As DNA, the CDR3 is TGCGCCAGCAGCCGGAATGTCAGGACAGATACGCAGTATTTT. This translates into CASSRNVRTDTQYF.

V and J are TRBV19 and TRBJ1-4; D perhaps matches TRBD1 (5 bases). The CDR3 runs to 14 residues. Germline V gene data show CDR1 as LNHDA and CDR2 as SQIVND (reference sequence). Trimming removed 5 bases from V and 2 bases from J, with 9 bases in between. The DNA for the CDR3 is TGTGCCAGTAGTCTGGGGCGGACTAATGAAAAACTGTTTTTT. It codes for CASSLGRTNEKLFF.

This chain uses TRBV25-1 with TRBJ1-1; D unresolved. The V gene lost 7 bases and the J gene lost 7 bases, with 10 bases spanning the gap. Germline lookup yields CDR1 MGHDK and CDR2 SYGVNS. The length of the CDR3 is 11 residues. The CDR3 spells CASIQGHEAFF. In DNA form, the CDR3 reads TGTGCCAGCATCCAAGGCCATGAAGCTTTCTTT.

The chain combines TRBV7-2 with TRBJ2-7, with D perhaps matching TRBD2 (6 bases). The CDR3 consists of 14 residues. V lost 4 bases, J lost 6 bases, and 16 bases lay in between. In germline, CDR1 is SGHTA, CDR2 FQGNSA. The chain's CDR3 is CASSSTGLRTEQYF. The CDR3 region has the DNA TGTGCCAGCAGCTCCACCGGACTACGAACCGAGCAGTACTTC.

This chain uses TRBV2 with TRBJ2-1; D remains ambiguous. Per the germline V gene, CDR1 is SNHLY and CDR2 is FYNNEI. Between the trimmed V and J ends, which lost 8 bases and 9 bases, there was a span of 11 bases. This CDR3 region has 11 residues. Here the CDR3 reads CASRLSAEQFF. The CDR3 DNA follows: TGTGCCAGCCGTTTATCGGCTGAGCAGTTCTTC.

The chain is built from TRBV10-1 and TRBJ1-5; no firm D call. This CDR3 comprises 13 residues. Germline V CDR1 and CDR2: WNHNN, SYGVQD (reference sequence). V shed 7 bases and J shed 5 bases, with 12 bases lying between them. CDR3 nucleotide sequence: TGCGCCAGCATTCCGGAACTTCATCAGCCCCAGCATTTT. It is translated as CASIPELHQPQHF.

This chain joins TRBV9 and TRBJ1-5; D gene unclear. The germline V gene has CDR1 SGDLS and CDR2 YYNGEE. This CDR3 region has 13 residues. The V and J ends lost 4 bases and 3 bases respectively, with 8 bases between them. The DNA for the CDR3 is TGTGCCAGCAGCCGAGGCATCAATCAGCCCCAGCATTTT. Translation gives CASSRGINQPQHF. Full variable domain (missing parts from reference TRBV9 and TRBJ1-5): DSGVTQTPKHLITATGQRVTLRCSPRSGDLSVYWYQQSLDQGLQFLIQYYNGEERAKGNILERFSAQQFPDLHSELNLSSLELGDSALYFCASSRGINQPQHFGDGTRLSIL.

This chain joins TRBV4-2 and TRBJ1-2; weak D call: TRBD1 (5 bases). Trimming left V 3 bases short and J 8 bases short, with 19 bases between. The CDR3 consists of 15 residues. From germline, CDR1 is LGHNA and CDR2 YNFKEQ. The CDR3 is CASSHGHTQGGGYTF. The CDR3 DNA sequence: TGTGCCAGCAGCCATGGACACACCCAGGGAGGAGGCTACACCTTC.

The rearrangement joins TRBV6-5 to TRBJ1-4; D possibly corresponds to TRBD1 (6 bases). The V and J ends lost 5 bases and 8 bases respectively, with 18 bases between them. In germline, CDR1 is MNHEY, CDR2 SVGAGI. This CDR3 contains 15 residues. The CDR3 here is CASSPGGQGREKLFF. The CDR3 bases are TGTGCCAGCAGTCCGGGGGGGCAGGGGAGGGAAAAACTGTTTTTT.

The chain couples TRBV18 to TRBJ1-1; D possibly corresponds to TRBD1 (6 bases). From germline, CDR1 is KGHSH and CDR2 LQKENI. Trimming left V 3 bases short and J 1 base short, with 15 bases between. The CDR3 runs 16 residues. CDR3 region: CASSPDGGGRNTEAFF. CDR3 DNA: TGTGCCAGCTCACCGGACGGGGGGGGCAGGAACACTGAAGCTTTCTTT.

This chain connects TRBV19 to TRBJ1-1; no clear D. Germline V gene data show CDR1 as LNHDA and CDR2 as SQIVND (reference sequence). Trimming cost V 5 bases and J 1 base, with 11 bases left between them. This CDR3 region has 14 residues. In nucleotides, the CDR3 is TGTGCCAGTAGTCAAATGGACGGGAACACTGAAGCTTTCTTT. Translated: CASSQMDGNTEAFF.

CDR3 loop: CASSSGGTYEQYF. In DNA form, the CDR3 reads TGTGCCAGCAGTTCAGGGGGGACCTACGAGCAGTACTTC. This sequence joins TRBV6-6 and TRBJ2-7; D possibly corresponds to TRBD1 (7 bases). V lost 4 bases and J lost 2, with 9 bases in between. CDR3 length equals 13 residues. Germline CDR1 is MNHNY and CDR2 is SVGAGI (reference sequence).

The V gene is TRBV2, the J gene TRBJ1-1, with D unresolved. The germline V gene has CDR1 SNHLY and CDR2 FYNNEI. The CDR3 consists of 13 residues. Trimming stripped 7 bases from V and 0 bases from J, with 9 bases between. CDR3 residues: CASIFRLNTEAFF. The CDR3 DNA is TGTGCCAGCATTTTCAGGCTGAACACTGAAGCTTTCTTT.

This chain joins TRBV27 and TRBJ1-2, with 8 bases lining up with TRBD1. Germline V gene sequence: CDR1 MNHEY, CDR2 SMNVEV (reference sequence). The CDR3 length is 14 residues. V dropped 6 bases and J dropped 3; count of bases not matched to a gene: 6. The CDR3 sequence is CASSSRGRDYGYTF. The CDR3 coding sequence is TGTGCCAGCAGCTCCAGGGGGCGCGACTATGGCTACACCTTC.

The V and J genes are TRBV5-1 and TRBJ2-1; 10 positions agree with TRBD1. Germline CDR1 is SGHRS and CDR2 is YFSETQ. The length of the CDR3 is 17 residues. J gave up 4 bases and V 3 bases, and 10 bases lay outside the gene matches. CDR3 sequence: CASSSQGQGISYNEQFF. The CDR3 region has the DNA TGCGCCAGCAGCTCACAGGGACAGGGGATTTCTTACAATGAGCAGTTCTTC.

In this sample, this clone turned up a few times. The chain employs TRBV27 and TRBJ1-2; D gene unclear. The CDR3 has 14 residues. CDR1 is MNHEY and CDR2 is SMNVEV in the germline V gene (reference sequence). V was clipped by 5 bases and J by 1 base, with 11 bases between them. DNA for the CDR3: TGTGCCAGCAGTCACAATAGGGTTAACTATGGCTACACCTTC. Its protein is CASSHNRVNYGYTF.

The chain combines TRBV6-5 with TRBJ1-1; a weak D match, TRBD1 (5 bases). Deletions cut 2 bases from V and 0 bases from J, with 7 bases between. The CDR3 covers 14 residues. CDR1 is MNHEY, CDR2 SVGAGI, per germline. CDR3 in DNA: TGTGCCAGCAGTTACGGGGGGATGAACACTGAAGCTTTCTTT. Translation: CASSYGGMNTEAFF.

In its sample, this clone was seen a few times. The V gene is TRBV14, the J gene TRBJ1-5; tentative D call: TRBD1 (5 bases). Germline CDR1 is SGHDN and CDR2 is FVKESK. The V end was cut by 3 bases, the J end by 7 bases, with 13 bases between. This CDR3 has 14 residues. The CDR3 nucleotides are TGTGCCAGCAGCCACGGGGGGTTTGGACAGCCCCAGCATTTT. As protein: CASSHGGFGQPQHF. Variable domain in full (rest from reference TRBV14 and TRBJ1-5): EAGVTQFPSHSVIEKGQTVTLRCDPISGHDNLYWYRRVMGKEIKFLLHFVKESKQDESGMPNNRFLAERTGGTYSTLKVQPAELEDSGVYFCASSHGGFGQPQHFGDGTRLSIL.

This rearrangement joins TRBV14 to TRBJ1-1; 7 bases are a match to TRBD1. Trimming took 4 bases from V and 4 from J; bases not matched to a gene: 6. Germline V gene lookup returns CDR1 SGHDN and CDR2 FVKESK. The CDR3 is 14 residues long. The CDR3 sequence is CASSLQGTSTEAFF. CDR3 bases: TGTGCCAGCAGCCTACAGGGGACCTCCACTGAAGCTTTCTTT. Full variable domain (remainder filled in from reference TRBV14 and TRBJ1-1): EAGVTQFPSHSVIEKGQTVTLRCDPISGHDNLYWYRRVMGKEIKFLLHFVKESKQDESGMPNNRFLAERTGGTYSTLKVQPAELEDSGVYFCASSLQGTSTEAFFGQGTRLTVV.

This clone was counted only a few times. This rearrangement joins TRBV2 to TRBJ2-2; a possible D gene is TRBD2 (5 bases). The CDR3 loop spans 15 amino acids. Per the germline V gene, CDR1 is SNHLY and CDR2 is FYNNEI. Trimming took 7 bases from V and 0 from J, leaving 12 bases between them. The CDR3 reads CASKSIASNTGELFF. In nucleotides, the CDR3 is TGTGCCAGCAAGAGTATAGCGTCGAACACCGGGGAGCTGTTTTTT.

The chain has TRBV29-1 and TRBJ2-1, with 9 bases aligning to TRBD2. Germline CDR1 is SQVTM and CDR2 is ANQGSEA. With V trimmed by 3 bases and J by 4 bases, 4 bases remained unmatched. This CDR3 region has 14 residues. This chain's CDR3 is CSVEAGGVYNEQFF. The CDR3 DNA is TGCAGCGTTGAGGCGGGAGGGGTGTACAATGAGCAGTTCTTC.

This clone occurred once. The V gene is TRBV5-6, the J gene TRBJ2-7; TRBD1 matches 11 bases. With 4 bases clipped from V and 1 base from J, the junction kept 4 bases outside the gene matches. Germline CDR1 is SGHDT and CDR2 is YYEEEE. The CDR3 totals 15 residues. The CDR3 DNA follows: TGTGCCAGCAGCCTGGACAGGGGGCTTTCCTACGAGCAGTACTTC. This gives the protein CASSLDRGLSYEQYF.

V and J are TRBV9 and TRBJ2-1; the D gene is possibly TRBD1 (6 bases). The CDR3 spans 15 residues. V lost 4 bases and J lost 6, with 17 bases in between. In germline, CDR1 is SGDLS, CDR2 YYNGEE. CDR3 DNA sequence: TGTGCCAGCAGCCCATCCCCAGCAGGGGTCAATGAGCAGTTCTTC. Translation gives CASSPSPAGVNEQFF.

The chain couples TRBV7-6 to TRBJ2-5, with TRBD2 identical over 14 bases. Germline CDR1 reads SGHVS; CDR2 reads FNYEAQ. J gave up 1 base and V 6 bases, and 4 bases lay outside the gene matches. There are 16 residues in the CDR3. CDR3 sequence (DNA): TGTGCCAGCAGTTTGACTAGCGGGGGGGCCCAAGAGACCCAGTACTTC. Amino acids: CASSLTSGGAQETQYF.

This chain joins TRBV18 and TRBJ2-1; no firm D call. CDR1 and CDR2 from the germline V gene are KGHSH and LQKENI. The V and J ends lost 4 bases and 7 bases respectively, with 14 bases between them. CDR3 length equals 14 residues. CDR3 loop: CASSQSKGQNEQFF. The CDR3 DNA reads as TGTGCCAGCTCACAAAGTAAAGGTCAGAATGAGCAGTTCTTC. Looking up the rest from reference TRBV18 and TRBJ2-1 gives the full variable domain: NAGVMQNPRHLVRRRGQEARLRCSPMKGHSHVYWYRQLPEEGLKFMVYLQKENIIDESGMPKERFSAEFPKEGPSILRIQQVVRGDSAAYFCASSQSKGQNEQFFGPGTRLTVL.

This chain joins TRBV7-6 and TRBJ2-1; TRBD1 or TRBD2 may be the D gene (5 bases each). Per the germline V gene, CDR1 is SGHVS and CDR2 is FNYEAQ. The V gene lost 8 bases and the J gene lost 2 bases, with 10 bases spanning the gap. This CDR3 has 13 amino acids. CDR3 in amino acids: CASGMGAYNEQFF. The CDR3 coding sequence is TGTGCCAGCGGCATGGGGGCCTACAATGAGCAGTTCTTC.

The chain combines TRBV7-8 with TRBJ2-4; tentatively, D is TRBD2 (6 bases). Trimming took 1 base from V and 0 from J, leaving 10 bases between them. Per germline, CDR1 SGHVS and CDR2 FQNEAQ. This CDR3 has 16 amino acids. CDR3 nucleotide sequence: TGTGCCAGCAGCTTAGACGCGGGACTAGCCAAAAACATTCAGTACTTC. It encodes CASSLDAGLAKNIQYF.

The chain carries TRBV13 and TRBJ2-2, with D perhaps matching TRBD1 or TRBD2 (5 bases each). The CDR3 sequence is 15 residues long. V was pared by 5 bases and J by 3 bases, with 13 bases between. Germline lookup yields CDR1 PRHDT and CDR2 FYEKMQ (reference sequence). DNA of the CDR3: TGTGCCAGCAGCGCCTGGGGGTTGGACACCGGGGAGCTGTTTTTT. Translation: CASSAWGLDTGELFF.